Below, 21 T cell receptor beta chains from the same sample are listed, as sequenced in a study of neoadjuvant anti-PD-1 for oral cavity cancer. The table came from immunoSEQ multiplex PCR; TCRdb's copy has only in-frame clones and leaves some out. Among fewer than 20,000 clones, about three quarters were seen once, and the ten largest hold 2.6%. Sequencing was performed on PBMCs, taken before nivolumab (anti-PD-1) treatment. The receptors derive from a person between 40 and 85 years old with oral cavity squamous cell carcinoma.

This clone was seen only once. V gene TRBV15 combines with J gene TRBJ1-1; D perhaps matches TRBD1 (5 bases). Germline loops: CDR1 LNHNV, CDR2 YYDKDF (reference sequence). CDR3 size: 13 residues. Trimming stripped 6 bases from V and 3 bases from J, with 11 bases between. In DNA, the CDR3 is TGTGCCACCAGACGAAGGGGAGACACTGAAGCTTTCTTT. It is translated as CATRRRGDTEAFF.

The V gene is TRBV18, the J gene TRBJ1-5; perhaps TRBD1 as D (5 bases). CDR1 and CDR2 from the germline V gene are KGHSH and LQKENI. Trimming cost V 1 base and J 1 base, with 11 bases left between them. The length of the CDR3 is 16 residues. The CDR3 DNA is TGTGCCAGCTCACCACTCGGAGGGGAGAGCAATCAGCCCCAGCATTTT. Encoded protein: CASSPLGGESNQPQHF.

The chain is built from TRBV19 and TRBJ1-1, with a possible D match to TRBD1 (5 bases). The CDR3 totals 14 residues. Germline lookup yields CDR1 LNHDA and CDR2 SQIVND (reference sequence). Trimming cost V 5 bases and J 4 bases, with 14 bases left between them. The CDR3 protein is CASSSPGTLTEAFF. The CDR3 nucleotides are TGTGCCAGTAGTTCGCCCGGGACCCTCACTGAAGCTTTCTTT.

This sequence joins TRBV19 and TRBJ1-1; D is unclear. Trimming took 8 bases from V and 1 from J, leaving 14 bases between them. The germline V gene has CDR1 LNHDA and CDR2 SQIVND (reference sequence). The CDR3 runs 14 residues. The CDR3 nucleotides are TGTGCCAGTGGCTTCAGAGAACCGAACACTGAAGCTTTCTTT. Translating gives CASGFREPNTEAFF.

This CDR3 reads CASSTPGTDNPYGYTF. The CDR3 DNA is TGTGCCAGCAGCACGCCCGGGACAGATAATCCCTATGGCTACACCTTC. The V gene is TRBV21-1, the J gene TRBJ1-2; the table's D call, TRBD1, has no DNA check behind it. TRBV21-1 is a recognized pseudogene. There are 16 residues in the CDR3.

The genes are TRBV6-5 and TRBJ1-1, with 7 bases fitting TRBD1. The CDR3 extends over 13 amino acids. Germline CDR1 reads MNHEY; CDR2 reads SVGAGI. Trimming cost V 6 bases and J 0 bases; bases outside gene matches: 1. The CDR3 DNA is TGTGCCAGCAGGGGACAGCTGAACACTGAAGCTTTCTTT. This encodes CASRGQLNTEAFF.

The chain joins TRBV5-4 to TRBJ2-6, with D hard to call. V lost 2 bases and J lost 0, with 9 bases in between. The CDR3 sequence is 16 residues long. Germline V gene lookup returns CDR1 SGHNT and CDR2 YYREEE (reference sequence). CDR3 sequence (DNA): TGTGCCAGCAGCTTAGGATTTCTCTCTGGGGCCAACGTCCTGACTTTC. It yields the protein CASSLGFLSGANVLTF.

The CDR3 sequence: CAWTRQGKGSPLHF. The CDR3 nucleotides are TGTGCCTGGACCAGACAGGGGAAGGGTTCACCCCTCCACTTT. The chain carries TRBV2 and TRBJ1-6, with TRBD1 matching over 8 bases. The CDR3 has 14 residues. V lost 11 bases and J lost 9; bases outside the gene matches: 12. Germline V gene data show CDR1 as SNHLY and CDR2 as FYNNEI.

This clone was picked up one time. The chain joins TRBV30 to TRBJ2-3; 7 bases match TRBD2. CDR3 length: 12 residues. Germline CDR1 GTSNPN, CDR2 SVGIG (reference sequence). After removal of 8 bases from V and 7 bases from J, the junction contained 9 bases not matched to a gene. The CDR3 sequence is CARGDSHYTQYF. The CDR3 DNA is TGTGCCCGGGGGGACTCCCACTATACGCAGTATTTT.

V usage is TRBV2 and J usage is TRBJ2-1; D gene ambiguous. The CDR3 consists of 13 residues. V lost 5 bases and J 9 bases, leaving 14 bases between the germline ends. Germline V gene sequence: CDR1 SNHLY, CDR2 FYNNEI. The CDR3 reads CASSRDAASEQFF. The CDR3 region has the DNA TGTGCCAGCAGTCGAGACGCGGCCAGTGAGCAGTTCTTC.

The rearrangement joins TRBV10-3 to TRBJ1-4; D possibly corresponds to TRBD1 (5 bases). Germline CDR1 is ENHRY and CDR2 is SYGVKD. This CDR3 is 13 amino acids long. Trimming stripped 5 bases from V and 8 bases from J, with 12 bases between. The CDR3 here is CAISRGETEKLFF. The CDR3 nucleotides are TGTGCCATCAGTCGGGGGGAAACCGAAAAACTGTTTTTT.

Of note for this clone: Sequence at one end of the junction differs from germline and may be a read error. The V gene is TRBV19, the J gene TRBJ1-2, with TRBD1 matching 8 bases. Germline lookup yields CDR1 LNHDA and CDR2 SQIVND (reference sequence). The CDR3 totals 13 residues. Here the CDR3 DNA reads TGTGCCAGTAGTATATCTACAGGGGGTCGGTTATCCTTC. Its protein is CASSISTGGRLSF.

The CDR3 here is CASSRYGETQYF. The CDR3 DNA is TGTGCCAGCAGCCGATATGGAGAGACCCAGTACTTC. The V call is TRBV14, the J call TRBJ2-5; no definite D call. V lost 4 bases to trimming and J lost 4 bases, with 7 bases between them. Germline CDR1 reads SGHDN; CDR2 reads FVKESK. The CDR3 contains 12 residues.

V is TRBV11-2 and J is TRBJ2-7; TRBD1 aligns across 10 bases. V was clipped by 10 bases and J by 3 bases; unmatched bases: 6. This CDR3 has 13 residues. Germline CDR1 is SGHAT and CDR2 is FQNNGV. Written as DNA, the CDR3 is TGTGCCACCAAGGGACAGGGGAACTACGAGCAGTACTTC. It specifies CATKGQGNYEQYF. The variable domain in full, with the rest retrieved from reference TRBV11-2 and TRBJ2-7, is EAGVAQSPRYKIIEKRQSVAFWCNPISGHATLYWYQQILGQGPKLLIQFQNNGVVDDSQLPKDRFSAERLKGVDSTLKIQPAKLEDSAVYLCATKGQGNYEQYFGPGTRLTVT.

V and J are TRBV7-8 and TRBJ1-5, with a weak D call TRBD1 (5 bases). Looked up from germline, CDR1 is SGHVS and CDR2 is FQNEAQ. The germline V and J ends were trimmed by 3 bases and 1 base, with 19 bases remaining between them. CDR3 length: 18 amino acids. As DNA, the CDR3 is TGTGCCAGCAGCTTTGGCGGGGCAGCTCCGCGAAGCAATCAGCCCCAGCATTTT. The encoded protein is CASSFGGAAPRSNQPQHF.

The rearrangement joins TRBV28 to TRBJ2-1; 9 nucleotides align to TRBD2. Germline V gene lookup returns CDR1 MDHEN and CDR2 SYDVKM. The V and J ends lost 6 bases and 7 bases, in that order; junction bases with no gene match: 10. CDR3 length equals 15 residues. The CDR3 spells CASSPLGGRDNEQFF. CDR3 DNA: TGTGCCAGCAGCCCCCTTGGCGGGAGGGATAATGAGCAGTTCTTC.

The rearrangement joins TRBV9 to TRBJ2-3; possibly TRBD1 for D (5 bases). The V end was cut by 0 bases, the J end by 5 bases, with 10 bases between. CDR1 SGDLS and CDR2 YYNGEE come from the germline V gene. The CDR3 sequence is 14 residues long. As DNA, the CDR3 is TGTGCCAGCAGCGTAGCACAGGTTGGAGATACGCAGTATTTT. Its protein is CASSVAQVGDTQYF. The full variable domain, in which reference TRBV9 and TRBJ2-3 provide the parts outside the CDR3, is DSGVTQTPKHLITATGQRVTLRCSPRSGDLSVYWYQQSLDQGLQFLIQYYNGEERAKGNILERFSAQQFPDLHSELNLSSLELGDSALYFCASSVAQVGDTQYFGPGTRLTVL.

This clone is large. The chain combines TRBV4-2 with TRBJ2-1; D might be TRBD2 (5 bases). CDR3 size: 17 residues. V was cut by 0 bases and J by 4 bases, with 16 bases left in between. Looked up from germline, CDR1 is LGHNA and CDR2 is YNFKEQ. This CDR3 reads CASSQDLLAFIYNEQFF. CDR3 DNA: TGTGCCAGCAGCCAAGATTTGCTAGCCTTCATTTACAATGAGCAGTTCTTC.

The chain couples TRBV5-1 to TRBJ1-1; D uncertain. Trimming removed 0 bases from V and 4 bases from J, with 10 bases in between. CDR3 length: 14 residues. From germline, CDR1 is SGHRS and CDR2 YFSETQ. The DNA for the CDR3 is TGCGCCAGCAGCTTGGACCCGGGATCCACTGAAGCTTTCTTT. Protein sequence: CASSLDPGSTEAFF.

The table lists this clone with a few counts. V usage is TRBV30 and J usage is TRBJ2-7, with D maybe TRBD2 (6 bases). The V gene lost 5 bases and the J gene lost 2 bases, with 19 bases spanning the gap. The CDR3 length is 15 residues. Germline V gives CDR1 GTSNPN, CDR2 SVGIG (reference sequence). CDR3 sequence: CAWRQDGGIPYEQYF. Written as DNA, the CDR3 is TGTGCCTGGCGGCAAGACGGCGGGATTCCCTACGAGCAGTACTTC.

The J gene is TRBJ1-1, the V gene TRBV7-9; D call uncertain. Germline-derived CDR1 and CDR2 are SEHNR and FQNEAQ (reference sequence). V was cut by 1 base and J by 0 bases, with 12 bases left in between. This CDR3 region has 16 residues. CDR3 loop: CASSLGSVRLNTEAFF. DNA for the CDR3: TGTGCCAGCAGCTTAGGGTCGGTCAGGTTGAACACTGAAGCTTTCTTT.